One sample yielded the 20 T cell receptor beta chains listed below, sequenced in a study of OX40 agonist ivuxolimab in advanced cancers. Library preparation was by the immunoSEQ multiplex PCR assay. TCRdb provides this immuneACCESS table in a form limited to in-frame rearrangements. Some clones are lacking; in checked studies, under half of them reflect an unresolved V gene, and why the rest are absent is not known. The sample profile shows some 59,000 clones; less than 85% of them were found once. The ten largest make up less than 4.5% of the sample. The starting material was CD4+ or CD8+ T cells sorted from blood, obtained in a trial of the OX40 agonist ivuxolimab. All receptors come from an adult with an advanced solid tumor such as melanoma, head and neck, liver or kidney cancer.

The gene calls are TRBV6-1 and TRBJ2-7; tentative D call: TRBD2 (6 bases). CDR1 and CDR2 (germline): MNHNS, SASEGT. Trimming shortened V by 5 bases and J by 4 bases, and 18 bases separated the two germline ends. This CDR3 region has 15 residues. The CDR3 DNA sequence: TGTGCCAGCAGTAAAGAAGACGGGAGACAATACGAGCAGTACTTC. Translated, it gives CASSKEDGRQYEQYF.

This clone was recorded a few times. J is TRBJ1-1 and V is TRBV29-1; no clear D gene. Trimming removed 4 bases at V and 5 bases at J, with 8 bases between. The germline gives CDR1 SQVTM, CDR2 ANQGSEA. The CDR3 contains 11 residues. In DNA, the CDR3 is TGCAGCGTTGGAGGAGTGACTGAAGCTTTCTTT. Its translation is CSVGGVTEAFF.

The rearrangement links TRBV27 to TRBJ1-5, with D hard to call. Germline loops: CDR1 MNHEY, CDR2 SMNVEV (reference sequence). The CDR3 is made up of 12 amino acids. Trimming stripped 5 bases from V and 3 bases from J, with 5 bases between. The CDR3, as DNA: TGTGCCAGCAGTCCCCCCAATCAGCCCCAGCATTTT. Translation gives CASSPPNQPQHF.

The chain carries TRBV11-2 and TRBJ2-3; 8 nucleotides align to TRBD2. Germline CDR1 and CDR2: SGHAT and FQNNGV. With V trimmed by 4 bases and J by 6 bases, 9 bases remained unmatched. The CDR3 is made up of 15 amino acids. The CDR3 DNA is TGTGCCAGCAGCTCCCAATGTGGACTAGCCGATACGCAGTATTTT. Translation: CASSSQCGLADTQYF.

This chain uses TRBV11-3 with TRBJ1-1; no definite D call. The germline V and J ends were trimmed by 7 bases and 1 base, with 7 bases remaining between them. The CDR3 sequence is 12 residues long. In germline, CDR1 is SGHNT, CDR2 YENEEA. The CDR3 bases are TGTGCCAGCAATAGACCGAACACTGAAGCTTTCTTT. Translated: CASNRPNTEAFF.

CDR3 nucleotide sequence: TGTGCCAGTAGTGCCATAGGGCAGGCCGCCCAAAACTATGGCTACACCTTC. Translated, it gives CASSAIGQAAQNYGYTF. The J gene is TRBJ1-2, the V gene TRBV19; D uncertain. The CDR3 is made up of 17 amino acids. The germline V and J ends were trimmed by 5 bases and 2 bases, with 21 bases remaining between them. Germline assignment: CDR1 LNHDA and CDR2 SQIVND (reference sequence).

Remarks on this clone: At one end, the junction sequence differs from germline, possibly due to a read error. This chain links TRBV7-9 with TRBJ2-1; TRBD2 agrees at 8 bases. The germline V gene has CDR1 SEHNR and CDR2 FQNEAQ (reference sequence). This CDR3 spans 14 amino acids. In nucleotides, the CDR3 is TGTGTCAGCACCCAGAACGGGGGGGCCAATGAGCAGTTCTTC. As protein: CVSTQNGGANEQFF.

The chain has TRBV11-2 and TRBJ1-2; a possible D gene is TRBD1 (5 bases). Trimming pared 5 bases from V and 2 bases from J, leaving 15 bases between. Germline lookup yields CDR1 SGHAT and CDR2 FQNNGV. CDR3 length: 15 residues. CDR3 in amino acids: CASSPGQLNNYGYTF. CDR3 DNA sequence: TGTGCCAGCAGCCCGGGGCAGCTTAACAACTATGGCTACACCTTC.

This clone was observed a handful of times. The V call is TRBV5-6, the J call TRBJ2-7, with D possibly being TRBD2 (6 bases). The germline V gene encodes CDR1 SGHDT and CDR2 YYEEEE. This CDR3 is built from 16 residues. Trimming removed 4 bases at V and 2 bases at J, with 19 bases between. CDR3 amino acids: CASSTLLATPPYEQYF. The CDR3 DNA reads TGTGCCAGCAGCACCTTGCTAGCGACCCCACCCTACGAGCAGTACTTC. Based on the CDR3 plus reference TRBV5-6 and TRBJ2-7, the full variable domain is DAGVTQSPTHLIKTRGQQVTLRCSPKSGHDTVSWYQQALGQGPQFIFQYYEEEERQRGNFPDRFSGHQFPNYSSELNVNALLLGDSALYLCASSTLLATPPYEQYFGPGTRLTVT.

This clone has just one count. The V and J genes are TRBV27 and TRBJ2-7; a possible D gene is TRBD2 (5 bases). Germline V gives CDR1 MNHEY, CDR2 SMNVEV (reference sequence). The CDR3 contains 16 residues. Between the trimmed V and J ends, which lost 5 bases and 3 bases, there was a span of 20 bases. CDR3 protein: CASSRMGGSGDYEQYF. CDR3 nucleotide sequence: TGTGCCAGCAGTAGGATGGGCGGGTCCGGAGACTACGAGCAGTACTTC.

CDR3 sequence: CASSLGGPNYGYTF. The CDR3 bases are TGTGCCAGCAGTTTAGGCGGTCCCAACTATGGCTACACCTTC. V usage is TRBV27 and J usage is TRBJ1-2; D is ambiguous. This CDR3 comprises 14 residues. Germline V gene sequence: CDR1 MNHEY, CDR2 SMNVEV (reference sequence). V gave up 2 bases and J gave up 2 bases, with 9 bases separating them.

For this clone: The same CDR3 can be traced to other DNA sequences in this sample. The chain combines TRBV20-1 with TRBJ2-7, with unresolved D. Trimming shortened V by 0 bases and J by 3 bases, and 3 bases separated the two germline ends. Germline-derived CDR1 and CDR2 are DFQATT and SNEGSKA (reference sequence). The CDR3 is made up of 11 amino acids. The CDR3 sequence is CSARDSYEQYF. In DNA form, the CDR3 reads TGCAGTGCTAGAGACAGCTACGAGCAGTACTTC.

This chain joins TRBV18 and TRBJ2-1; TRBD1 is a possible D gene (5 bases). There are 13 residues in the CDR3. Germline CDR1 KGHSH, CDR2 LQKENI. Trimming shortened V by 3 bases and J by 9 bases, and 12 bases separated the two germline ends. The CDR3 DNA follows: TGTGCCAGCTCACCGGGGCCGGATGTTGAGCAGTTCTTC. As protein: CASSPGPDVEQFF.

The chain is built from TRBV6-5 and TRBJ2-1, with 10 nucleotides matching TRBD2. There are 15 residues in the CDR3. V trimming: 0 bases; J trimming: 6 bases; junction bases outside the gene matches: 2. The germline V gene encodes CDR1 MNHEY and CDR2 SVGAGI. The CDR3 bases are TGTGCCAGCAGTTACTCATCTAGCGGGGGCAATGAGCAGTTCTTC. Its translation: CASSYSSSGGNEQFF.

The chain links TRBV10-3 to TRBJ2-7, with D perhaps TRBD1 (6 bases). Per germline, CDR1 ENHRY and CDR2 SYGVKD. Trimming cost V 6 bases and J 0 bases, with 6 bases left between them. The CDR3 has 12 amino acids. The CDR3 reads CAIRDSSYEQYF. As DNA, the CDR3 is TGTGCCATCAGGGACAGCTCCTACGAGCAGTACTTC.

This sequence joins TRBV12-5 and TRBJ1-5; tentative D call: TRBD1 (5 bases). V lost 5 bases to trimming and J lost 2 bases, with 19 bases between them. This CDR3 spans 17 amino acids. The germline gives CDR1 LGHNT, CDR2 FRNRAP. CDR3 sequence reads: CASGGQEGRGGNQPQHF. The CDR3 region has the DNA TGTGCTAGTGGTGGCCAGGAAGGGCGGGGGGGCAATCAGCCCCAGCATTTT.

This clone was counted a single time. CDR3 sequence reads: CASSRWGPTGRKSEAFF. CDR3 DNA: TGTGCCAGCAGCAGATGGGGGCCGACAGGAAGAAAATCCGAAGCTTTCTTT. The gene calls are TRBV14 and TRBJ1-1; weak D call: TRBD1 (6 bases). The germline CDR1 and CDR2 sequences are SGHDN and FVKESK. V was shortened by 5 bases and J by 8 bases, with 27 bases between the two germline ends. The CDR3 covers 17 residues.

This chain connects TRBV7-2 to TRBJ2-1; D call uncertain. Germline CDR1 SGHTA, CDR2 FQGNSA. The ends were cut back, 5 bases at V and 6 bases at J, with 14 bases in the middle. This CDR3 is 14 amino acids long. CDR3 nucleotide sequence: TGTGCCAGCAGCACGGCCGGGCCGATCAATGAGCAGTTCTTC. Amino acid sequence: CASSTAGPINEQFF. The full variable domain, with the rest looked up from reference TRBV7-2 and TRBJ2-1, is GAGVSQSPSNKVTEKGKDVELRCDPISGHTALYWYRQSLGQGLEFLIYFQGNSAPDKSGLPSDRFSAERTGGSVSTLTIQRTQQEDSAVYLCASSTAGPINEQFFGPGTRLTVL.

The chain recombines TRBV9 with TRBJ2-2; the D is unclear. Germline V gene data show CDR1 as SGDLS and CDR2 as YYNGEE. V was shortened by 0 bases and J by 5 bases, with 8 bases between the two germline ends. There are 14 residues in the CDR3. The CDR3 region has the DNA TGTGCCAGCAGCGTAGACCTCAATACCGGGGAGCTGTTTTTT. This codes for CASSVDLNTGELFF.

The chain carries TRBV7-2 and TRBJ1-5; possible D gene TRBD1, 5 bases. Germline V gives CDR1 SGHTA, CDR2 FQGNSA. This CDR3 spans 14 amino acids. V lost 5 bases and J 3 bases, leaving 11 bases between the germline ends. CDR3 sequence: CASSTWGPNQPQHF. In DNA, the CDR3 is TGTGCCAGCAGCACCTGGGGCCCCAATCAGCCCCAGCATTTT.